This TCR beta chain was captured in a study of blood T cell repertoires in COVID-19. Study information: Acute-phase and convalescent COVID-19 samples originated in the United States, Italy and Spain.

Assay: immunoSEQ multiplex PCR; the TCRdb copy retains only in-frame clones and omits some. The sample yields roughly 250,000 clones, about 85% seen once. Adults between roughly 18 and 89 years of age took part from 24 US areas. Participants reported their clinical history, and cohort assignment relied on those reports. Germline V gene sequence: CDR1 MDHEN, CDR2 SYDVKM. This CDR3 comprises 14 residues. V shed 6 bases and J 2 bases; nucleotides not matched to a gene: 3. The sequence was collected from a woman between 45 and 60 years old who had recovered from COVID-19. The rearrangement uses TRBV28 and TRBJ2-7; TRBD2 matches 11 bases. Sequenced input: PBMCs or T cells enriched from blood (not recorded which). The CDR3 reads CASRLAGATYEQYF. CDR3 nucleotide sequence: TGTGCCAGCAGACTAGCGGGAGCAACCTACGAGCAGTACTTC.